This T cell receptor beta chain was documented in a study of control samples from healthy donors and cancer patients. Produced via immunoSEQ multiplex PCR; TCRdb's table is partial and in-frame only. This sample yields roughly 130,000 clones, of which around nine tenths are seen a single time; approximately 9% belongs to the top ten. Germline-derived CDR1 and CDR2 are MRHNA and SNTAGT. The CDR3 covers 14 residues. Trimming took off 0 bases at V and 3 bases at J, with 5 bases between the two ends. A few counts support this clone. This rearrangement joins TRBV6-4 to TRBJ2-2; D uncertain. What was sequenced was blood. The clonotype comes from a woman in her thirties in good health. The chain's CDR3 is CASSDSRDTGELFF. The CDR3, as DNA: TGTGCCAGCAGTGACTCGAGAGACACCGGGGAGCTGTTTTTT.